This T cell receptor beta chain was found in a study of shared clonotypes between healthy human individuals. Produced via immunoSEQ multiplex PCR; TCRdb's table is partial and in-frame only. The sample comprises fewer than 2.5 million clones, approximately 93% of which are singletons, and 0.36% rests with the top ten. CDR3 length equals 15 residues. After removal of 6 bases from V and 7 bases from J, the junction contained 13 bases not matched to a gene. Germline V gene sequence: CDR1 SQVTM, CDR2 ANQGSEA. This TCR derives from a man between 18 and 35 years old in good health. Some clones in this sample may be carry-over from other donors' samples. The specimen was naive CD4+ T cells from PBMCs. Subset defined: CD45RA+ positively selected. The chain recombines TRBV29-1 with TRBJ2-1; 9 bases map to TRBD2. The CDR3 DNA sequence: TGCAGCGTACCTTGGGGTAGCGGGAGTTTGAATGAGCAGTTCTTC. Protein product: CSVPWGSGSLNEQFF.